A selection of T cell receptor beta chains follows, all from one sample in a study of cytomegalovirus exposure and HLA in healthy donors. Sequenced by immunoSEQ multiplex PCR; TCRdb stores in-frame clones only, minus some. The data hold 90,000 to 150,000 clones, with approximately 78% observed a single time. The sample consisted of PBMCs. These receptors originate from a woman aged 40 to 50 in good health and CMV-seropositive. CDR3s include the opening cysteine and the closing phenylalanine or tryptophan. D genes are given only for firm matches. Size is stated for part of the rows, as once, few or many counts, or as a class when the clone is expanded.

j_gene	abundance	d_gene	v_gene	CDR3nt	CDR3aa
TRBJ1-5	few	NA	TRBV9	TGTGCCAGCAGCGTCGGGGGGCCAGGGGATCAGCCCCAGCATTTT	CASSVGGPGDQPQHF
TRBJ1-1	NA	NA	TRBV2	TGTGCCAGCAGTGCAAGGGGCGACAGCATGAACACTGAAGCTTTCTTT	CASSARGDSMNTEAFF
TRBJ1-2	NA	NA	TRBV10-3	TGTGCCATCAGCCCCCCCTATCAGGATGGCTACACCTTC	CAISPPYQDGYTF
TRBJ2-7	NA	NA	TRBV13	TGTGCCAGCAGCTTAGGCGTTTCGGACGGGGACTACGAGCAGTACTTC	CASSLGVSDGDYEQYF
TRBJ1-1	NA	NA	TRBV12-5	TGTGCTAGTGGTTTGGTCGTCAGGAACACTGAAGCTTTCTTT	CASGLVVRNTEAFF
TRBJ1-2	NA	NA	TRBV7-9	TGTGCCAGCAGCCTCGAAACAAATGGCTACACCTTC	CASSLETNGYTF
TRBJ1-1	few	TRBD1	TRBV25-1	TGTGCCAGCAGGGACAGGGGAGACACTGAAGCTTTCTTT	CASRDRGDTEAFF
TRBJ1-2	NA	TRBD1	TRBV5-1	TGCGCCAGCAGCCCGTCCTTAGGACAGGGATTCTATGGCTACACCTTC	CASSPSLGQGFYGYTF
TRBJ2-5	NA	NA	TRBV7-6	TGTGCCAGCAGCTTTGGGCCGGCAGAGCAAGAGACCCAGTACTTC	CASSFGPAEQETQYF
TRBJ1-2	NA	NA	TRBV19	TGTGCCAGTAGTATGGGGCCGGTGAACTATGGCTACACCTTC	CASSMGPVNYGYTF
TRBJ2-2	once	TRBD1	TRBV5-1	TGCGCCAGCAGCTTGGAAGGCAGGGGGTTCACCGGGGAGCTGTTTTTT	CASSLEGRGFTGELFF
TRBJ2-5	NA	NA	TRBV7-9	TGTGCCAGCAGCTTAGTGGGCCGGGGTGAAGAGACCCAGTACTTC	CASSLVGRGEETQYF
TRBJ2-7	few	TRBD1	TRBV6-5	TGTGCCAGCAGTTCCCCAGGACAGGGTAGGGGCGGTGAGCAGTACTTC	CASSSPGQGRGGEQYF
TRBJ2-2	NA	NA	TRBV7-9	TGTGCCAGCAGCCCTAGGGGGACCGGGGAGCTGTTTTTT	CASSPRGTGELFF
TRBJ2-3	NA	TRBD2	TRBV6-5	TGTGCCAGCAGTCCCGGACTAGGCCGAGATACGCAGTATTTT	CASSPGLGRDTQYF
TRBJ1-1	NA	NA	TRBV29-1	TGCAGCGCCCGACAGTCCACTGAAGCTTTCTTT	CSARQSTEAFF
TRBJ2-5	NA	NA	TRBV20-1	TGCAGTGCTAGATCCGCGGAGACCCAGTACTTC	CSARSAETQYF
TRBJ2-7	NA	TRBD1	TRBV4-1	TGCGCCAGCAGCCAATCCGGGACAGGGAACTACGAGCAGTACTTC	CASSQSGTGNYEQYF
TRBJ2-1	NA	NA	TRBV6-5	TGTGCCAGCAGTTACACGGGGTACAATGAGCAGTTCTTC	CASSYTGYNEQFF
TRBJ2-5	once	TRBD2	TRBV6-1	TGTGCCAGCAACGGACTAGCGGGGGGCCAAGAGACCCAGTACTTC	CASNGLAGGQETQYF
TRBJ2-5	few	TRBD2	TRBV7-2	TGTGCCAGCAGCTCCGGACTAGCGGGGGAGACCCAGTACTTC	CASSSGLAGETQYF
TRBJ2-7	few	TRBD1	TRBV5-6	TGTGCCAGCAGCTTGGGGACAGGTACCCTCGAGCAGTACTTC	CASSLGTGTLEQYF
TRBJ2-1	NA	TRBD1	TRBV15	TGTGCCACCGGGGACAGAATCTCCTACAATGAGCAGTTCTTC	CATGDRISYNEQFF
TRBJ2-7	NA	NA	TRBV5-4	TGTGCCAGCAGCTCGGGGGAGCAGTACTTC	CASSSGEQYF
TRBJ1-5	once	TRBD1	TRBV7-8	TGTGCCAGCAGCCCGGGACAGGGCCTGCTTAGCAATCAGCCCCAGCATTTT	CASSPGQGLLSNQPQHF
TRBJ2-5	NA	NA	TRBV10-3	TGTGCCATCAGTGAGGCGGAAGAGACCCAGTACTTC	CAISEAEETQYF
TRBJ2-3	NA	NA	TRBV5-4	TGTGCCAGCAGCTTGTGGGCAGGGGGGGATACGCAGTATTTT	CASSLWAGGDTQYF
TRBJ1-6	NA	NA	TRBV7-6	TGTGCCAGCAGTCCCGAAGGGGATTCACCCCTCCACTTT	CASSPEGDSPLHF
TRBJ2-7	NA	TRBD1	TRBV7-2	TGTGCCAGCAGCCCGCAACAGGGGATAACCTACGAGCAGTACTTC	CASSPQQGITYEQYF
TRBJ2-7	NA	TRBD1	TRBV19	TGTGCCAGTAGTCCTGGGCCAGGGGGCTACGAGCAGTACTTC	CASSPGPGGYEQYF
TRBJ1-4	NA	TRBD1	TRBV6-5	TGTGCCACTAAGGGACAGCTTAATGAAAAACTGTTTTTT	CATKGQLNEKLFF
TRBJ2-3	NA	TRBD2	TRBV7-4	TGTGCCAGCAGCTCAACGGGGGGGGCAGATACGCAGTATTTT	CASSSTGGADTQYF
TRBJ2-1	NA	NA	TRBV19	TGTGCCAGTAGGGAATTCGGAGACAATGAGCAGTTCTTC	CASREFGDNEQFF
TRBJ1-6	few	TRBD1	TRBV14	TGTGCCAGCAGCCGGGACAGGGGTTTTCTTGGCCTCCACTTT	CASSRDRGFLGLHF
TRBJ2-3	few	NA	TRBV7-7	TGTGCTAGCAGCCTCTTGGCGGTTAGCACAGATACGCAGTATTTT	CASSLLAVSTDTQYF
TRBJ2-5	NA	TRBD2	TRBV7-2	TGTGCCAGCAGCTTAATGCCCAATAGCGGGAAAGAGACCCAGTACTTC	CASSLMPNSGKETQYF
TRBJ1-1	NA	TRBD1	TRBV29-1	TGCAGCGTTGAAGGGGCTAACGTTGGACAGGGGAGCACTGAAGCTTTCTTT	CSVEGANVGQGSTEAFF
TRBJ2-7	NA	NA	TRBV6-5	TGTGCCAGCAGTTACTCGATTAACGGAGCCTACGAGCAGTACTTC	CASSYSINGAYEQYF
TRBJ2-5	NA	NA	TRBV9	TGTGCCAGCAGCGTAGGACCGGGGCAAGAGACCCAGTACTTC	CASSVGPGQETQYF
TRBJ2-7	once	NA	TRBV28	TGTGCCAGCAGTTTACGACAGGATCCCTTGGAGCAGTACTTC	CASSLRQDPLEQYF
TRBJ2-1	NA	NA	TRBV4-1	TGCGCCAGCAGCCAAGACCCCGTTGGTGGGGGCGATGAGCAGTTCTTC	CASSQDPVGGGDEQFF
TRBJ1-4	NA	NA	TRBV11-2	TGTGCCAGCAGCCCCTGGTCGAGAGCAACTAATGAAAAACTGTTTTTT	CASSPWSRATNEKLFF
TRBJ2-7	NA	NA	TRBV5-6	TGTGCCAGCAGCTTAACAGGGCCCGACGAGCAGTACTTC	CASSLTGPDEQYF
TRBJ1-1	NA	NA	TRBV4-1	TGCGCCAGCAGCCAAGAGGGCCGACAGGCCTACGGAGACACTGAAGCTTTCTTT	CASSQEGRQAYGDTEAFF
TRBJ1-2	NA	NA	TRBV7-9	TGTGCCAGCAGCTTACAGGCTAACTATGGCTACACCTTC	CASSLQANYGYTF
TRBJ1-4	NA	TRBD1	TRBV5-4	TGTGCCAGCAGCGTCCGGGACAGGGGCTCTACTAATGAAAAACTGTTTTTT	CASSVRDRGSTNEKLFF
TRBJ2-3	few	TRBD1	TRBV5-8	TGTGCCAGCAGCCTCGGGACAGGGTCTAGCACAGATACGCAGTATTTT	CASSLGTGSSTDTQYF
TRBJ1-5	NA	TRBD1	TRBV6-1	TGTGCCAGCACCGCGACAGGGGGCCCTCAGCCCCAGCATTTT	CASTATGGPQPQHF
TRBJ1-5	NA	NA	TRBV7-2	TGTGCCAGCAGCTTAGACGTGGGAGGCGATCAGCCCCAGCATTTT	CASSLDVGGDQPQHF
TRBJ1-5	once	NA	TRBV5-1	TGCGCCAGCAGCTGGGGAGGGCTAAGCAATCAGCCCCAGCATTTT	CASSWGGLSNQPQHF
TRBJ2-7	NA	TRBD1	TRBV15	TGTGCCACCAGCAGAGCCGGGACAGGGGGCAACGAGCAGTACTTC	CATSRAGTGGNEQYF
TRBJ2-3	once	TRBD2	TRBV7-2	TGTGCCAGCAGCTTACGAACAAGCGGGGGGGTGGATACGCAGTATTTT	CASSLRTSGGVDTQYF
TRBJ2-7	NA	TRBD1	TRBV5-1	TGCGCCAGCAGCAAGGGGACAGGGGGCCAGCACGAGCAGTACTTC	CASSKGTGGQHEQYF
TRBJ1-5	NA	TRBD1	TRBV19	TGTGCCAGTAGTCTACAGGGGAAGGGTAGCAATCAGCCCCAGCATTTT	CASSLQGKGSNQPQHF
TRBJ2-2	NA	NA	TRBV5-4	TGTGCCAGCAGCCCTATCGGCAGGGGGAACACCGGGGAGCTGTTTTTT	CASSPIGRGNTGELFF
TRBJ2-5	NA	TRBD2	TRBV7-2	TGTGCCAGCAGCTTCGGGGGGGCCTCGGAGACCCAGTACTTC	CASSFGGASETQYF